The clone carrying this T cell receptor beta chain was observed many times. Its target is not known. These data are taken from a study of beta chain features in type 1 diabetes. Study findings and constraints: For patients and controls alike, PCR might favor shorter templates to the same degree. Insertions at VDJ junctions were less frequent in type 1 diabetes patients. These patients also deleted more nucleotides at the same junctions.

Expressed TCRB transcripts were sequenced after all isolated RNA was converted to cDNA. Sequencing was performed with immunoSEQ multiplex PCR; in TCRdb, only in-frame clones are kept and a portion is missing. The sample has fewer than 400,000 clones; 7.5% to 9% are singletons. By way of CD45RO/CCR7/CD25/CD127/CD95/CD27, the CD4+ regulatory, stem cell-like memory, central memory and naive cells were sorted. Sort purity for all populations was recorded as exceeding 98%. Germline values: CDR1 MDHEN, CDR2 SYDVKM. The V and J ends lost 3 bases and 0 bases respectively, with 6 bases between them. The CDR3 is made up of 14 amino acids.

The material sequenced was central memory CD4+ T cells from blood. The TCR was taken from a woman aged 18-30 years in good health. This rearrangement joins TRBV28 to TRBJ2-4, with D unclear. The CDR3 DNA reads as TGTGCCAGCAGTTTCTCCGGAGCCAAAAACATTCAGTACTTC. The encoded protein is CASSFSGAKNIQYF.